This T cell receptor beta chain appears in the sequencing data of a study of radiotherapy plus CTLA-4 blockade in lung cancer. In the study overall: Disease control reached less than 40%, with objective responses in 15% to 20%.

Clones were read by immunoSEQ multiplex PCR, and TCRdb kept only the in-frame ones, dropping some. The data contain about 98,000 clones, 82% of them singletons. Findings and caveats of the study: The best predictor of response was reported to be early blood T cell clone dynamics, with interferon-beta. In blood, TCR clones derived from the tumor expanded after radiotherapy plus ipilimumab.

The CDR3 runs to 13 residues. Germline V CDR1 and CDR2: LNHDA, SQIVND (reference sequence). The V gene lost 10 bases and the J gene lost 5 bases, with 17 bases spanning the gap. On this clone itself: Its antigen is undetermined.

This TCR came from a human donor with non-small cell lung cancer who had a partial response to radiotherapy plus ipilimumab. Source: peripheral blood, taken from a patient treated with radiotherapy plus ipilimumab. The chain employs TRBV19 and TRBJ1-1; no clear D. The chain's CDR3 is CATLGSPRTEAFF. As DNA, the CDR3 is TGTGCCACTCTCGGGTCCCCGAGGACTGAAGCTTTCTTT.